This T cell receptor (beta chain) was recovered during a study of blood T cell repertoires in COVID-19. TCRdb's table, derived via immunoSEQ multiplex PCR, lists solely in-frame clones and lacks some. The sample has around 60,000 clones; around 86% are singletons. Source material: peripheral blood. The clonotype originates from a woman older than 75 with acute or convalescent COVID-19.

The DNA for the CDR3 is TGCGCCAGCAGTCAATCAAGCTTTCCTGACAGGGAAGCTTTCTTT. As protein: CASSQSSFPDREAFF. The chain employs TRBV23-1 and TRBJ1-1; TRBD1 might be the D (6 bases). TRBV23-1 is an ORF for which the function is uncertain. The germline V and J ends were trimmed by 0 bases and 8 bases, with 16 bases remaining between them. This CDR3 region has 15 residues.